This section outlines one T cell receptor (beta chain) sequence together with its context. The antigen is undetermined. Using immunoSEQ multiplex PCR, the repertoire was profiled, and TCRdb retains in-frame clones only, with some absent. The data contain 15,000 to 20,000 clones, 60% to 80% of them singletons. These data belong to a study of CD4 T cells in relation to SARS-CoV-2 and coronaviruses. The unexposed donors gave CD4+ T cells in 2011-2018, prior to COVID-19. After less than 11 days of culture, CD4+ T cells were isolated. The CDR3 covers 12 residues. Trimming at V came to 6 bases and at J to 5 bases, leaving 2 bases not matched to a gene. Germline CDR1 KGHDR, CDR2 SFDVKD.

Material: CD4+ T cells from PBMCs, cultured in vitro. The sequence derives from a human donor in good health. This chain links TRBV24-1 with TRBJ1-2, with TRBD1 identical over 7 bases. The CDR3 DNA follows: TGTGCCACCAGTTCAGGGGGGTATGGCTACACCTTC. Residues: CATSSGGYGYTF.